This TCR beta chain was profiled in a study of blood T cell repertoires in COVID-19. Whole-study context: Acute and convalescent COVID-19 samples came from the United States, Italy and Spain. Sources were T cells, B-cell-depleted T cells, or PBMCs; the material itself was cDNA or gDNA.

As processed by the authors: How many nucleated cells were present was estimated from reference gene primer amplification. The method was immunoSEQ multiplex PCR; TCRdb's version includes in-frame clones alone and lacks a portion of them. That table furnishes V, J and clone size, whereas the DNA furnished D and trimming. The table records roughly 52,000 clones, roughly 85% of them present only once. Per the germline V gene, CDR1 is GTSNPN and CDR2 is SVGIG (reference sequence). The CDR3 length is 15 residues. V gave up 3 bases and J gave up 5 bases, with 19 bases separating them. The sequencing sample was made of peripheral blood. This chain uses TRBV30 with TRBJ2-5; unclear D gene. This TCR was recovered from a human donor in a cohort sampled during active COVID-19. The CDR3 here is CAWSPDWSVLETQYF. The CDR3 nucleotides read TGTGCCTGGAGCCCCGATTGGAGCGTCCTCGAGACCCAGTACTTC.